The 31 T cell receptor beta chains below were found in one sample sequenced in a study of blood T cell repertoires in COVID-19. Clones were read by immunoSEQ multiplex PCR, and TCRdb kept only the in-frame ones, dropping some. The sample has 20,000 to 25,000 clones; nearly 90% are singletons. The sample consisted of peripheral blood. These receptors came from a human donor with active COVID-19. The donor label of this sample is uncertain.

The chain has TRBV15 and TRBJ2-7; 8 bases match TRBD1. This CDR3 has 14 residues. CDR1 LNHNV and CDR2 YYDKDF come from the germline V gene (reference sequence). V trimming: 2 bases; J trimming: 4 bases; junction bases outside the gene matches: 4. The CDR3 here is CATSRTGGSYEQYF. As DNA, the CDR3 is TGTGCCACCAGCAGAACAGGGGGGAGTTACGAGCAGTACTTC.

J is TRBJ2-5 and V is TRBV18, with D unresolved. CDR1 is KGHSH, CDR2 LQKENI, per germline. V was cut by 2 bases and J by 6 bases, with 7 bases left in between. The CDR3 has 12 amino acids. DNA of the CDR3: TGTGCCAGCTCACCAGGCGGAAAGACCCAGTACTTC. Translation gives CASSPGGKTQYF.

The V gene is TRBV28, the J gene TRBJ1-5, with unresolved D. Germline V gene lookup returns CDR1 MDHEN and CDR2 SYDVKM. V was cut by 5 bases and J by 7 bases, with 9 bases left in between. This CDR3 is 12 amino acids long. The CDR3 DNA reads TGTGCCAGCAGTCAATTGGCCCAGCCCCAGCATTTT. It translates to CASSQLAQPQHF.

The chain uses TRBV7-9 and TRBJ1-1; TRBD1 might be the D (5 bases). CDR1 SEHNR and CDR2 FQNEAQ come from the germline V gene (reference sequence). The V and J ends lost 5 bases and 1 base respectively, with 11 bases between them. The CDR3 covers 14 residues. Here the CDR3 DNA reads TGTGCCAGCAGCCTGGGGCAGGGGAACACTGAAGCTTTCTTT. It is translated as CASSLGQGNTEAFF.

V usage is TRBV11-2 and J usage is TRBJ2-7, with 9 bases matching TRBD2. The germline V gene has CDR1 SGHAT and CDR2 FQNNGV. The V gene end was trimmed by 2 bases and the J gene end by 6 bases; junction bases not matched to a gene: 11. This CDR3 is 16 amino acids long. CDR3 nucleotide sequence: TGTGCCAGCAGCTTACAGATCGGCGGGGGGGCTAGCGAGCAGTACTTC. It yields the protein CASSLQIGGGASEQYF.

The CDR3: CAISPQGARNSPLHF. In DNA form, the CDR3 reads TGTGCCATCAGCCCACAGGGGGCGAGGAATTCACCCCTCCACTTT. This rearrangement joins TRBV10-3 to TRBJ1-6; TRBD1 aligns across 9 bases. The germline gives CDR1 ENHRY, CDR2 SYGVKD. The CDR3 loop spans 15 amino acids. V dropped 6 bases and J dropped 7; count of bases not matched to a gene: 7.

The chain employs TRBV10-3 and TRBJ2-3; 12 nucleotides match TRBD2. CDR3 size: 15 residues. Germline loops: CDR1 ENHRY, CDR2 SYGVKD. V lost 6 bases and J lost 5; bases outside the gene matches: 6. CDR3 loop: CAIRDRLAGEDTQYF. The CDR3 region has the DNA TGTGCCATCAGGGACCGACTAGCGGGAGAAGATACGCAGTATTTT.

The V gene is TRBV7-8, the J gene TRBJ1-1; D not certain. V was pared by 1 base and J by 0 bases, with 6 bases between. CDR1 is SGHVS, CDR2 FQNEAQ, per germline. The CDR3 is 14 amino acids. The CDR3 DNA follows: TGTGCCAGCAGCTTAGGGCGGATGAACACTGAAGCTTTCTTT. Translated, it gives CASSLGRMNTEAFF.

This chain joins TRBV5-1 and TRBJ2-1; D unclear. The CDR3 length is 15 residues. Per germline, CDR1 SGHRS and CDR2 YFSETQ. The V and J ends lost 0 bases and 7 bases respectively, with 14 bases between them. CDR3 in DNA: TGCGCCAGCAGCTTGGCGCTTGACCCAGGAAATGAGCAGTTCTTC. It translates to CASSLALDPGNEQFF.

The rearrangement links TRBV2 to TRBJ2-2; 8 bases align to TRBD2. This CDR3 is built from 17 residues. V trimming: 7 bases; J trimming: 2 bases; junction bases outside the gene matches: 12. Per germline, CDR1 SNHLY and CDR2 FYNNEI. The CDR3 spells CASTLKAGELNTGELFF. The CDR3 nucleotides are TGTGCCAGCACCCTCAAAGCGGGAGAATTAAACACCGGGGAGCTGTTTTTT.

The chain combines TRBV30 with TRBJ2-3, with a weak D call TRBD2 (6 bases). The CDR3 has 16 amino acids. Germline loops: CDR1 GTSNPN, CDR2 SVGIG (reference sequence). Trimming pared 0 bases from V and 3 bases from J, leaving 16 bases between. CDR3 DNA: TGTGCCTGGAGTGTAAGGCGGGGAGGTTGGACAGATACGCAGTATTTT. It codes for CAWSVRRGGWTDTQYF.

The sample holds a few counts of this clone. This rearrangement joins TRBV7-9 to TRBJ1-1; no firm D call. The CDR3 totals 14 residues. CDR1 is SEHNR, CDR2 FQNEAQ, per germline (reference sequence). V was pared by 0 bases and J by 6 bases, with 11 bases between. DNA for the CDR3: TGTGCCAGCAGCTTAGCTGGGTTAAGCGCTGAAGCTTTCTTT. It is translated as CASSLAGLSAEAFF.

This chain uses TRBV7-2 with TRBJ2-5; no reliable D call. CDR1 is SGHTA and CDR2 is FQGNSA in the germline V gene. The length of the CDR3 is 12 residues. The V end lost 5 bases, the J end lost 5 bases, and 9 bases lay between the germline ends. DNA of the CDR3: TGTGCCAGCAGCAACAACGGGGAGACCCAGTACTTC. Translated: CASSNNGETQYF.

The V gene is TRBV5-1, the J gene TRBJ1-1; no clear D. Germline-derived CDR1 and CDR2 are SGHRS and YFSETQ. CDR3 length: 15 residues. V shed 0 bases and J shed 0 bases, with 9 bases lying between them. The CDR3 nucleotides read TGCGCCAGCAGCTTGGACCCGGGAATGAACACTGAAGCTTTCTTT. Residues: CASSLDPGMNTEAFF. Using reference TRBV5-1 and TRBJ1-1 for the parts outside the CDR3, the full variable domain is KAGVTQTPRYLIKTRGQQVTLSCSPISGHRSVSWYQQTPGQGLQFLFEYFSETQRNKGNFPGRFSGRQFSNSRSEMNVSTLELGDSALYLCASSLDPGMNTEAFFGQGTRLTVV.

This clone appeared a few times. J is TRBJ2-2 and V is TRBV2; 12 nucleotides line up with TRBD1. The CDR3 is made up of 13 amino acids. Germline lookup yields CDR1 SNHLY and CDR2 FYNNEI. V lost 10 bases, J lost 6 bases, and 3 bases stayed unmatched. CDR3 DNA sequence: TGTGCCACGGGACAGGGGGCATCCGGGGAGCTGTTTTTT. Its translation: CATGQGASGELFF.

This CDR3 is CAWRLTGSSLEQYF. The CDR3 DNA reads TGTGCCTGGAGGCTGACAGGGAGTTCTCTCGAGCAGTACTTC. The genes are TRBV30 and TRBJ2-7, with 7 bases identical to TRBD1. Germline V gene data show CDR1 as GTSNPN and CDR2 as SVGIG (reference sequence). Unmatched junction bases numbered 11, after V lost 3 bases and J lost 6 bases. The CDR3 has 14 residues.

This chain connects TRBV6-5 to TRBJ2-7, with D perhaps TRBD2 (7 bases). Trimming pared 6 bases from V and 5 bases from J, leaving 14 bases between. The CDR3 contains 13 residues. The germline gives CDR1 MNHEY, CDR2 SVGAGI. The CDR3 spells CASSPGGLNEQYF. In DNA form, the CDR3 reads TGTGCCAGCAGCCCCGGGGGGCTCAACGAGCAGTACTTC.

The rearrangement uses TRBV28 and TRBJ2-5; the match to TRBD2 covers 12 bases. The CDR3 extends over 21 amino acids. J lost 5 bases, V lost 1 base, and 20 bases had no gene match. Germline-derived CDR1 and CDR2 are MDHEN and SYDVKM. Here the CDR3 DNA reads TGTGCCAGCAGTTTATCAAAACAGGGGGCTAGCGGGAGGGCCTTCTGGGAGACCCAGTACTTC. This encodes CASSLSKQGASGRAFWETQYF.

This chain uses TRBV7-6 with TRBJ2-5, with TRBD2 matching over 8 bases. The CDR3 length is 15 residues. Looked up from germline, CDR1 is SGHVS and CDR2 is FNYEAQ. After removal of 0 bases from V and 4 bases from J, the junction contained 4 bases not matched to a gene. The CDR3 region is CASSLAGLDRETQYF. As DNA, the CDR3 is TGTGCCAGCAGCTTAGCGGGACTAGACCGAGAGACCCAGTACTTC.

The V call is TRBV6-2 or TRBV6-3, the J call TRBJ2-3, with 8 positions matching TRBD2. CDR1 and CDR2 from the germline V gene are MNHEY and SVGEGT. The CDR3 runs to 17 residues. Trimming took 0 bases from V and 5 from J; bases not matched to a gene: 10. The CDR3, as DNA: TGTGCCAGCAGTTACTCCAGGTGGGAGCGGGGGAAAGATACGCAGTATTTT. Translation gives CASSYSRWERGKDTQYF.

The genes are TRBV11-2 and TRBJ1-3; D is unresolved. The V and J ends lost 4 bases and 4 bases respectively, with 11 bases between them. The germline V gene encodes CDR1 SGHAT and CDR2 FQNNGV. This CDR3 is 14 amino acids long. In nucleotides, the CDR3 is TGTGCCAGCAGCTCGGTGGTCGCCGGAAACACCATATATTTT. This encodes CASSSVVAGNTIYF.

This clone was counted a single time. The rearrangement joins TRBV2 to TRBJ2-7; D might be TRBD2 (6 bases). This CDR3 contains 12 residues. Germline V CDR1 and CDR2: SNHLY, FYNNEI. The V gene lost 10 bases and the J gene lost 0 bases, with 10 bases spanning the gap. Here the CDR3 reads CATAGSSYEQYF. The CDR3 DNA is TGTGCCACGGCCGGGAGCTCCTACGAGCAGTACTTC.

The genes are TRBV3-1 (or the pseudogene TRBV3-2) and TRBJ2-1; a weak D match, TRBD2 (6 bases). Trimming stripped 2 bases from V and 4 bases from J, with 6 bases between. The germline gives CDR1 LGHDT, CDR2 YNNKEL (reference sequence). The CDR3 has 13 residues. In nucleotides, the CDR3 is TGTGCCAGCAGCCAAAGCGGGTACAATGAGCAGTTCTTC. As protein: CASSQSGYNEQFF.

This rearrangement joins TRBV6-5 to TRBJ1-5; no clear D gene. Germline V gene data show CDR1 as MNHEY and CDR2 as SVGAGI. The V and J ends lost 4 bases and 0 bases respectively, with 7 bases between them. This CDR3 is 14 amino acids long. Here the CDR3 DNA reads TGTGCCAGCAGTTTAGACTATAGCAATCAGCCCCAGCATTTT. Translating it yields CASSLDYSNQPQHF.

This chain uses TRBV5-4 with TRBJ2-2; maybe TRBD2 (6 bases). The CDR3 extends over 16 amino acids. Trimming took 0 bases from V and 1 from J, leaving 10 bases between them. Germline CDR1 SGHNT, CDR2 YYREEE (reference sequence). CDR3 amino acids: CASSLGGGVNTGELFF. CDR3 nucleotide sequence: TGTGCCAGCAGCTTGGGAGGCGGGGTGAACACCGGGGAGCTGTTTTTT.

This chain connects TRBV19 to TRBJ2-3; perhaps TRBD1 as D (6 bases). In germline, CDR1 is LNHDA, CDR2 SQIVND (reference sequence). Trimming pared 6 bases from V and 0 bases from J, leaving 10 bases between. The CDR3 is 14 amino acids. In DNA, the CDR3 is TGTGCCAGTAGATGGGGACAAAGCACAGATACGCAGTATTTT. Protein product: CASRWGQSTDTQYF.

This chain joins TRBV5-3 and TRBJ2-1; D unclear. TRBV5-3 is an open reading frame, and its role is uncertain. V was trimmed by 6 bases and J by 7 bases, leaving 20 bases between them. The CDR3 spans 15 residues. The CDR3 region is CARNVLWAVYNEQFF. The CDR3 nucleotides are TGTGCCAGAAATGTCCTTTGGGCCGTTTATAATGAGCAGTTCTTC.

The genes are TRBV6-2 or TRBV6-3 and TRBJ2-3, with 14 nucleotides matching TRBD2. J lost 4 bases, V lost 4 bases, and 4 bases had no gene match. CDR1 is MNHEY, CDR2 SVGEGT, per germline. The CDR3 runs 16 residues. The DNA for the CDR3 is TGTGCCAGCAGTTGGACTAGCGGGAGGCCCCCAGATACGCAGTATTTT. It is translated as CASSWTSGRPPDTQYF.

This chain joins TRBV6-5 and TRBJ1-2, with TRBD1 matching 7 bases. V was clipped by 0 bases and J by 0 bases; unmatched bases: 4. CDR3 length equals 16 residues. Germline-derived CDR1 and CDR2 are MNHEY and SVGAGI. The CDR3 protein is CASSYSGTVSNYGYTF. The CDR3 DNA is TGTGCCAGCAGTTACTCCGGGACAGTCTCTAACTATGGCTACACCTTC.

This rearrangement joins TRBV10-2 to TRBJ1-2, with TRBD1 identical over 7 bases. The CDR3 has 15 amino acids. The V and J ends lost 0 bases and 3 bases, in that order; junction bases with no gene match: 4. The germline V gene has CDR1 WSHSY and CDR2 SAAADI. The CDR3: CASSESPTGHYGYTF. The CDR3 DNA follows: TGCGCCAGCAGTGAGTCGCCGACAGGGCACTATGGCTACACCTTC.

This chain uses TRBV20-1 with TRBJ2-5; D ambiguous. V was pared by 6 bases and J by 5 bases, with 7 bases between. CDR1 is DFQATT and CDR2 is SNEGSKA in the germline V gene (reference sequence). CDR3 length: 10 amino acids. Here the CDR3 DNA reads TGCAGTGCGATCCGGGAGACCCAGTACTTC. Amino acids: CSAIRETQYF.